The rows below give T cell receptor beta chains drawn from one sample of a study of regulatory T cells in long-lasting Graves disease. TCRdb re-analysed the multiplex PCR reads in MiXCR, keeping a single row per CDR3 protein. The data hold approximately 490,000 distinct CDR3 sequences, with around 15% observed a single time. This sample also belongs to another study, concerning T cells in Graves' hyperthyroidism and ophthalmopathy.

The sequenced sample was peripheral blood mononuclear cells (PBMCs), obtained at new diagnosis, from a patient treated with antithyroid drugs. The origin of the receptors is a man between 35 and 55 years old with Graves disease. Each CDR3 is given with its conserved first and last residue. A D gene is named only where the DNA matches it firmly. Only part of the rows carry a size: once, few, many, or a class if the clone is expanded.

V,J,size,D,DNA,CDR3
TRBV20-1,TRBJ2-3,many,-,TGCAGTGCTAGTACAGCTAGCGAGCCGAGCACAGATACGCAGTATTTT,CSASTASEPSTDTQYF
TRBV7-9,TRBJ2-5,-,-,TGTGCCAGCAGACAACTAATAGGGGAGACCCAGTACTTC,CASRQLIGETQYF
TRBV29-1,TRBJ1-3,-,-,TGCAGCGCGGGACGGGGACCTGGAAACACCATATATTTT,CSAGRGPGNTIYF
TRBV5-1,TRBJ2-1,-,-,TGTGCCAGCAGCCCCCAGCAGACCCCCTACAATGAGCAGTTCTTC,CASSPQQTPYNEQFF
TRBV15,TRBJ2-3,few,-,TGTGCCACCAGCAGAAGCGAGACTAGCACAGATACGCAGTATTTT,CATSRSETSTDTQYF
TRBV29-1,TRBJ2-2,few,-,TGCAGCGGGTTAGACACGTCGAACACCGGGGAGCTGTTTTTT,CSGLDTSNTGELFF
TRBV9,TRBJ2-5,-,-,TGTGCCAGCAGCGTTACTCCGGCGGGGCACCAAGAGACCCAGTACTTC,CASSVTPAGHQETQYF
TRBV20-1,TRBJ1-1,-,-,TGCAGTGCTGAATTTCGCCACACTGAAGCTTTCTTT,CSAEFRHTEAFF
TRBV19,TRBJ1-1,few,-,TGTGCCAGTAGTATAGTCGGGACAATGAACACTGAAGCTTTCTTT,CASSIVGTMNTEAFF
TRBV9,TRBJ2-1,few,TRBD2,TGTGCCAGCAGCTTATTTTTAGCGGGACCGCAGTTCTTC,CASSLFLAGPQFF
TRBV20-1,TRBJ2-1,-,-,TGCAGTGCTAGATCAACAAGCTCCTACAATGAGCAGTTCTTC,CSARSTSSYNEQFF
TRBV5-1,TRBJ2-7,many,TRBD2,TGCGCCAGCAGCAAAGATTTGACTAGCGGGAACTACGAGCAGTACTTC,CASSKDLTSGNYEQYF
TRBV25-1,TRBJ2-5,-,-,TGTGCCAGCAGTGAAGTTTATCCGGGCGAAGGGGAGACCCAGTACTTC,CASSEVYPGEGETQYF
TRBV20-1,TRBJ1-4,many,-,TGCAGTGCTAGAGCAGGACACCTCAGGCGAAAACTGTTTTTT,CSARAGHLRRKLFF
TRBV28,TRBJ1-4,-,TRBD1,TGTGCCAGCAGTTCTCGCGAGGGACAGGGGGGCGAAAAACTGTTTTTT,CASSSREGQGGEKLFF
TRBV28,TRBJ2-1,few,-,TGTGCCAGCTTCAAACAATCCAATGAGCAGTTCTTC,CASFKQSNEQFF
TRBV15,TRBJ2-1,-,-,TGTGCCACCAGCAGAGTAGGGGGGTCCCACAATGAGCAGTTCTTC,CATSRVGGSHNEQFF
TRBV3-1,TRBJ2-1,-,-,TGTGCCAGCAGCCAAGCGGGACCCGGTGAGCAGTTCTTC,CASSQAGPGEQFF
TRBV11-2,TRBJ2-3,many,-,TGTGCCAGCAGGGCGTGGGGGCTCCCCGGCACAGATACGCAGTATTTT,CASRAWGLPGTDTQYF
TRBV28,TRBJ1-3,-,-,TGTGCCAGCACCACTCCGGCAGCGGGAAACACCATATATTTT,CASTTPAAGNTIYF
TRBV30,TRBJ1-2,many,TRBD1,TGTGCCTGGAGTGTACCTAGGGGACAGATTAACTATGGCTACACCTTC,CAWSVPRGQINYGYTF
TRBV20-1,TRBJ2-3,-,TRBD1,TGCAGTGCTAGGGGGACAGGGGGCATAGATACGCAGTATTTT,CSARGTGGIDTQYF
TRBV7-9,TRBJ2-7,many,TRBD1,TGTGCCAGCAGCTCCCGGACAGGGGACCTCTACGAGCAGTACTTC,CASSSRTGDLYEQYF
TRBV6-1,TRBJ2-7,many,TRBD1,TGTGCCAGCAGGCCCGGGACAGGGGGCTACGAGCAGTACTTC,CASRPGTGGYEQYF
TRBV15,TRBJ2-7,many,TRBD1,TGTGCCACCAGCTATTCCGGGACAGGGCTTGAGCAGTACTTC,CATSYSGTGLEQYF